This TCR beta chain was identified during a study of blood T cell repertoires in COVID-19. On the study more broadly: Researchers got acute and convalescent COVID-19 samples from the United States, Italy and Spain. The analysed material was cDNA or gDNA that came from T cells, B-cell-depleted T cells, or PBMCs.

In the authors' methods: How many nucleated cells were present was estimated from reference gene primer amplification. Here immunoSEQ multiplex PCR was the method, and the copy in TCRdb shows in-frame clones only, minus some. V and J calls and clone size are given by that table; D and trimming were obtained from the DNA. The table has fewer than 250,000 clones, about 83% seen once. The CDR3 is made up of 15 amino acids. In germline, CDR1 is SGHRS, CDR2 YFSETQ. V was pared by 0 bases and J by 2 bases, with 10 bases between. V gene TRBV5-1 combines with J gene TRBJ2-3; D uncertain. The TCR sequence derives from a human donor in a cohort sampled during active COVID-19. The sequencing sample was made of peripheral blood. The CDR3 sequence: CASSLDGRLTDTQYF. Here the CDR3 DNA reads TGCGCCAGCAGCTTGGACGGCAGGCTCACAGATACGCAGTATTTT.